Each of the 15 T cell receptor beta chains below was sequenced from the same sample in a study of early T cells in non-severe SARS-CoV-2 infection. TCRdb used MiXCR to reprocess the 5' RACE reads, holding one entry per CDR3 protein. This table has 50,000 to 80,000 distinct CDR3 sequences, 7.5% to 9% appearing once. The sequences come from whole blood, collected at baseline. These receptor sequences come from an adult who was a healthcare worker with PCR-confirmed SARS-CoV-2 infection or an uninfected control (not recorded which).

The gene calls are TRBV21-1 and TRBJ2-3; TRBD2, the table's D call, was not compared with the DNA. TRBV21-1 is described as a pseudogene. The CDR3 is made up of 17 amino acids. CDR3 DNA: TGTGCCAGCAGCAAAGAACTCGGCGGGAGACGCACAGATACGCAGTATTTT. Its translation is CASSKELGGRRTDTQYF.

This chain uses TRBV12-3 or TRBV12-4 with TRBJ1-5; D unresolved. This CDR3 region has 16 residues. Trimming took off 4 bases at V and 0 bases at J, with 13 bases between the two ends. CDR3 DNA sequence: TGTGCCAGCAGTTGGCGGACGGGATATAGCAATCAGCCCCAGCATTTT. Translating it yields CASSWRTGYSNQPQHF.

This clonotype was seen only a few times. The rearrangement joins TRBV20-1 to TRBJ2-3; D might be TRBD1 (8 bases). CDR1 DFQATT and CDR2 SNEGSKA come from the germline V gene (reference sequence). This CDR3 comprises 16 residues. The V gene lost 5 bases and the J gene lost 0 bases, with 18 bases spanning the gap. CDR3 protein: CSAGHRGGPSTDTQYF. The CDR3, as DNA: TGCAGTGCTGGACACAGGGGGGGACCTAGCACAGATACGCAGTATTTT.

V and J are TRBV20-1 and TRBJ2-5; TRBD1 is a possible D gene (5 bases). The CDR3 has 13 residues. Per germline, CDR1 DFQATT and CDR2 SNEGSKA (reference sequence). V lost 3 bases to trimming and J lost 1 base, with 9 bases between them. The CDR3 here is CSASKTVQETQYF. CDR3 bases: TGCAGTGCTAGTAAGACAGTCCAAGAGACCCAGTACTTC.

CDR3 protein: CASSQDSFSEFQETQYF. The CDR3 bases are TGCGCCAGCAGCCAAGATTCATTTTCAGAGTTCCAAGAGACCCAGTACTTC. The rearrangement uses TRBV4-1 and TRBJ2-5; D gene uncertain. The germline V gene encodes CDR1 MGHRA and CDR2 YSYEKL. Trimming stripped 0 bases from V and 1 base from J, with 15 bases between. The CDR3 length is 17 residues.

This clonotype came up a few times. This chain connects TRBV7-2 to TRBJ1-1; D not resolved. Trimming took off 4 bases at V and 1 base at J, with 10 bases between the two ends. CDR3 size: 14 residues. CDR1 SGHTA and CDR2 FQGNSA come from the germline V gene. CDR3 bases: TGTGCCAGCAGCTCCCGGCGGGCGAACACTGAAGCTTTCTTT. Encoded protein: CASSSRRANTEAFF.

The rearrangement joins TRBV7-2 to TRBJ2-5; 12 positions match TRBD2. Per germline, CDR1 SGHTA and CDR2 FQGNSA. The CDR3 is 15 amino acids. V gave up 6 bases and J gave up 1 base; unmatched junction bases: 3. Here the CDR3 reads CASSRLAGVQETQYF. DNA for the CDR3: TGTGCCAGCAGTCGACTAGCGGGAGTCCAAGAGACCCAGTACTTC.

This clonotype came up a few times. The chain couples TRBV7-9 to TRBJ1-2; D is unresolved. The CDR3 is made up of 14 amino acids. From germline, CDR1 is SEHNR and CDR2 FQNEAQ (reference sequence). Trimming took off 2 bases at V and 2 bases at J, with 9 bases between the two ends. The chain's CDR3 is CASSLREENYGYTF. As DNA, the CDR3 is TGTGCCAGCAGCTTACGGGAGGAGAACTATGGCTACACCTTC.

CDR3 protein: CASSSGEAQHF. The CDR3 DNA sequence: TGTGCCAGCTCGTCGGGAGAGGCCCAGCATTTT. The chain is built from TRBV18 and TRBJ1-5; D is uncertain. The CDR3 has 11 residues. Trimming took 6 bases from V and 11 from J, leaving 11 bases between them. The germline V gene has CDR1 KGHSH and CDR2 LQKENI.

At least ten counts were recorded for this clonotype. CDR3: CASSQVLRGLAGTGELFF. The CDR3 DNA sequence: TGCGCCAGCAGCCAAGTCCTTCGGGGACTAGCGGGGACCGGGGAGCTGTTTTTT. V and J are TRBV4-3 and TRBJ2-2, with TRBD2 matching over 13 bases. Looked up from germline, CDR1 is LGHNA and CDR2 is YSLEER. The length of the CDR3 is 18 residues. Losses at the gene ends were 1 base for V and 5 bases for J; bases not matched to a gene: 7.

This clonotype was observed many times. CDR3 protein: CASTLTGYAANEKLFF. The CDR3 coding sequence is TGTGCCAGCACGCTGACGGGCTACGCAGCTAATGAAAAACTGTTTTTT. This chain connects TRBV12-3 or TRBV12-4 to TRBJ1-4; D gene uncertain. The V end lost 7 bases, the J end lost 3 bases, and 18 bases lay between the germline ends. The CDR3 runs to 16 residues.

The gene calls are TRBV19 and TRBJ1-5; D perhaps matches TRBD1 (6 bases). Germline V CDR1 and CDR2: LNHDA, SQIVND (reference sequence). Trimming left V 9 bases short and J 4 bases short, with 22 bases between. The length of the CDR3 is 16 residues. The CDR3 here is CASRIVGGPLNQPQHF. CDR3 DNA sequence: TGTGCCAGCCGAATAGTAGGGGGACCCTTAAATCAGCCCCAGCATTTT.

This clonotype has only a few counts. The CDR3 protein is CSGQDNTEAFF. CDR3 nucleotides: TGCAGCGGGCAGGATAACACTGAAGCTTTCTTT. V usage is TRBV29-1 and J usage is TRBJ1-1; D gene ambiguous. The CDR3 is 11 residues long. Germline values: CDR1 SQVTM, CDR2 ANQGSEA. V lost 7 bases and J lost 2, with 8 bases in between.

This clonotype was counted many times. V usage is TRBV30 and J usage is TRBJ1-1; the match to TRBD1 covers 12 bases. This CDR3 contains 16 residues. Germline CDR1 and CDR2: GTSNPN and SVGIG (reference sequence). Germline trimming cut 3 bases from V and 4 bases from J; bases unmatched to any gene: 9. Written as DNA, the CDR3 is TGTGCCTGGAGCGCCGGGACAGGGGGCCGTGGCACTGAAGCTTTCTTT. Protein: CAWSAGTGGRGTEAFF. The full variable domain, rest sourced from reference TRBV30 and TRBJ1-1, is SQTIHQWPATLVQPVGSPLSLECTVEGTSNPNLYWYRQAAGRGLQLLFYSVGIGQISSEVPQNLSASRPQDRQFILSSKKLLLSDSGFYLCAWSAGTGGRGTEAFFGQGTRLTVV.

At least ten counts were recorded for this clonotype. J is TRBJ1-1 and V is TRBV18; D is uncertain. The CDR3 has 16 amino acids. Looked up from germline, CDR1 is KGHSH and CDR2 is LQKENI. Between the trimmed V and J ends, which lost 3 bases and 0 bases, there was a span of 14 bases. CDR3 protein: CASSPGSRLLNTEAFF. Here the CDR3 DNA reads TGTGCCAGCTCACCCGGGTCAAGACTCTTGAACACTGAAGCTTTCTTT.